This T cell receptor beta chain was documented in a study of shared clonotypes between healthy human individuals. This clone is a singleton in its sample. Some clones are missing from TCRdb's copy, which holds only in-frame ones; the method was immunoSEQ multiplex PCR. The sample yields about a million clones, around 75% seen once. The CDR3 has 11 residues. From germline, CDR1 is GTSNPN and CDR2 SVGIG (reference sequence). V was clipped by 1 base and J by 4 bases, with 4 bases between them. The origin of this receptor is a man aged 18 to 35 in good health. The source material was memory CD4+ T cells sorted from blood. Subset here: CD45RA-negative fraction. V gene TRBV30 combines with J gene TRBJ1-1; D uncertain. CDR3 loop: CAWSGSTEAFF. The CDR3 nucleotides read TGTGCCTGGAGTGGTTCCACTGAAGCTTTCTTT.